Reported below is one T cell receptor beta chain. The target antigen is unknown. The donors were members of the roughly 120-subject validation cohort (separate from the roughly 680-subject first cohort). The data are from a study of cytomegalovirus exposure and HLA in healthy donors. Study results and limitations: The classifier reportedly diagnosed cytomegalovirus status with high sensitivity and specificity.

With V trimmed by 4 bases and J by 4 bases, 12 bases remained unmatched. The CDR3 spans 18 residues. Germline CDR1 reads MNHEY; CDR2 reads SMNVEV (reference sequence). Measured with immunoSEQ multiplex PCR; TCRdb has only the in-frame clones, and not every one. The table lists 350,000 or so clones, 75% to 90% of them singletons, with 0.65% to 0.85% in the top ten. The clonotype comes from a woman in her late teens or twenties in good health and CMV-seronegative. J is TRBJ2-7 and V is TRBV27; 14 bases agree with TRBD2. The sequencing input was PBMCs. CDR3 protein: CASSSPGLAGETKYEQYF. DNA of the CDR3: TGTGCCAGCAGTTCTCCGGGACTAGCGGGAGAGACGAAGTACGAGCAGTACTTC.